This section outlines one TCR beta chain sequence together with its context. The antigen remains unidentified. Each CDR3 protein is one row after TCRdb ran MiXCR on the 5' RACE reads. In the table there are hundreds of thousands of distinct CDR3 sequences, less than 25% of which are singletons. CDR1 and CDR2 from the germline V gene are SGHNT and YENEEA. The CDR3 has 18 amino acids. The V gene end was trimmed by 5 bases and the J gene end by 1 base; junction bases not matched to a gene: 15. The sample originates from a study of T-cell memory formation after mild COVID-19. Study summary: The TCR clusters were mostly specific to one donor.

Study-level results: Memory cells collected pre-infection included some clones that later responded, suggesting cross-reactive memory joined. Clones that shrank (day 15 to 85) were balanced CD4/CD8, whereas later expanders leaned CD4+. The study found contracting CD4+ clones mainly in CM and EM and contracting CD8+ clones in EMRA.

The chain has TRBV11-3 and TRBJ1-1, with 8 nucleotides matching TRBD1. Sequenced material: PBMCs or a T cell subset sorted from them (not recorded which). This clonotype was obtained from an adult woman who had mild COVID-19 (a few samples of this study predate the infection). Cell type and time point are not known. The DNA of the CDR3 is TGTGCCAGCAGCCCCAATGGGTGGCAGGGGGCCCCGAACACTGAAGCTTTCTTT. It specifies CASSPNGWQGAPNTEAFF.